The rows below give T cell receptor beta chains drawn from one sample of a study of blood T cells in healthy people across ages. TCRdb re-called the 5' RACE reads through MiXCR, storing one row per CDR3 protein. The table records some 1.6 million distinct CDR3 sequences, almost 35% of them present only once. Material for sequencing was blood. The receptors shown here come from a woman under 40 in good health. Both conserved end residues are part of each CDR3. The order of the fields is CDR3 protein, CDR3 DNA, V gene, J gene, clone size, D gene. The D gene is left open where the match is weak. Clone size, where shown, is once, few, many, or a class for clones that have expanded.

CASSQVAGQGFEQYF	TGCGCCAGCAGCCAAGTCGCGGGACAGGGTTTCGAGCAGTACTTC	TRBV4-1	TRBJ2-7	many	TRBD1
CSAMTSEEQYF	TGCAGTGCCATGACTAGCGAAGAGCAGTACTTC	TRBV20-1	TRBJ2-7	few	TRBD2
CASSLVSSEGQFF	TGTGCCAGCAGCTTAGTTTCTTCGGAGGGGCAGTTCTTC	TRBV11-2	TRBJ2-1	-	-
CASSWGSEETQYF	TGCGCCTCCTCCTGGGGGTCGGAGGAGACCCAGTACTTC	TRBV10-2	TRBJ2-5	once	-
CASSLTATGTRIAYEQYF	TGTGCCAGTAGCTTGACAGCTACCGGGACTAGGATCGCCTACGAGCAGTACTTC	TRBV19	TRBJ2-7	few	TRBD2
CASSSPSGGPQETQYF	TGTGCCAGCAGCTCCCCTAGCGGGGGGCCCCAAGAGACCCAGTACTTC	TRBV7-6	TRBJ2-5	few	TRBD2
CSARDTSLYEQYF	TGCAGTGCTAGGGATACCTCACTCTACGAGCAGTACTTC	TRBV20-1	TRBJ2-7	-	-
CASSLSKGVPGSYGQYF	TGTGCCAGCAGTTTATCGAAGGGTGTGCCGGGTTCCTACGGGCAGTACTTC	TRBV27	TRBJ2-5	-	-
CASSGGTHSNQPQHF	TGTGCCAGCAGTGGGGGAACACATAGCAATCAGCCCCAGCATTTT	TRBV12-3/TRBV12-4	TRBJ1-5	-	-
CASSLLRDRGLGEQFF	TGTGCCAGCAGCTTGTTAAGGGACAGGGGGCTTGGTGAGCAGTTCTTC	TRBV7-9	TRBJ2-1	few	TRBD1
CASISGGSSYNSPLHF	TGTGCCAGCATATCCGGTGGGAGCTCCTATAATTCACCCCTCCACTTT	TRBV6-1	TRBJ1-6	-	-
CASSLVTPSGRDTQYF	TGCGCCAGCAGCCTCGTCACCCCTAGCGGGAGAGATACGCAGTATTTT	TRBV4-1	TRBJ2-3	few	TRBD2
CAWSLLTETQYF	TGTGCCTGGAGTCTGCTTACAGAGACCCAGTACTTC	TRBV30	TRBJ2-5	-	-
CASSSSMSSTDTQYF	TGTGCCAGCAGCTCCTCGATGAGCAGCACAGATACGCAGTATTTT	TRBV7-9	TRBJ2-3	-	-
CSVRLAGASYEQYF	TGCAGCGTCAGACTAGCGGGGGCTTCCTACGAGCAGTACTTC	TRBV29-1	TRBJ2-7	many	TRBD2
CASSSPWDRGVGELFF	TGTGCCAGCAGTTCCCCGTGGGACAGGGGGGTTGGGGAGCTGTTTTTT	TRBV6-1	TRBJ2-2	-	TRBD1
CSARLKSQETQYF	TGCAGTGCTAGACTCAAAAGCCAAGAGACCCAGTACTTC	TRBV20-1	TRBJ2-5	few	-
CAWSSGGYTF	TGTGCCTGGAGTAGCGGGGGCTACACCTTC	TRBV30	TRBJ1-2	once	-
CASRRWDNTGELFF	TGTGCCAGCAGGCGCTGGGATAATACCGGGGAGCTGTTTTTT	TRBV2	TRBJ2-2	-	-
CASSLGTTSGGVNEQFF	TGCGCCAGCAGCTTGGGGACGACTAGCGGGGGGGTCAATGAGCAGTTCTTC	TRBV5-1	TRBJ2-1	-	TRBD2